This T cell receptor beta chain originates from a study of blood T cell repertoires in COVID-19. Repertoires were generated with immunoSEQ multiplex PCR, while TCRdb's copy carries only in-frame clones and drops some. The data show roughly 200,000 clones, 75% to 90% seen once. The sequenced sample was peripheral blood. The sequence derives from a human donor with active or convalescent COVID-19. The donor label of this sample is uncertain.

The CDR3 protein is CASSQDRQLAAEQYF. For the CDR3, the DNA is TGTGCCAGCAGCCAAGATCGTCAACTAGCGGCCGAGCAGTACTTC. The chain combines TRBV4-2 with TRBJ2-7; TRBD2 aligns across 8 bases. This CDR3 is 15 amino acids long. Per the germline V gene, CDR1 is LGHNA and CDR2 is YNFKEQ. Trimming cost V 0 bases and J 6 bases; bases outside gene matches: 7.